This is a list of T cell receptor beta chains from one sample in a study of cytomegalovirus exposure and HLA in healthy donors. Profiled with immunoSEQ multiplex PCR; TCRdb holds only in-frame clones, not every one. The table includes 250,000 to 350,000 clones, 86% detected once. Sequencing was done on a sample of PBMCs. The source of these receptors is a man in his forties in good health and CMV-seropositive. CDR3s include the opening cysteine and the closing phenylalanine or tryptophan. D genes are given only for firm matches. Not every row has a clone size; where given, it reads once, few, many or a size class.

TRBV10-3,NA,TRBJ1-1,NA,TGTGCCATCAGTGTATCTGGGGGGGACACTGAAGCTTTCTTT,CAISVSGGDTEAFF
TRBV7-2,NA,TRBJ2-7,TRBD2,TGTGCCAGCAGCGCACCCGGACTAGCGGGCAACGACCGCTACGAGCAGTACTTC,CASSAPGLAGNDRYEQYF
TRBV15,NA,TRBJ2-1,NA,TGTGCCACCAGCACCAGAACAGGGAGAACCTACAATGAGCAGTTCTTC,CATSTRTGRTYNEQFF
TRBV6-6,NA,TRBJ2-7,NA,TGTGCCAGCAGTCGAGACAGGTTTGCCTACGAGCAGTACTTC,CASSRDRFAYEQYF
TRBV5-5,NA,TRBJ2-2,TRBD2,TGTGCCAGCAGCTTGTATGCGGGAGGGGGGACCGGGGAGCTGTTTTTT,CASSLYAGGGTGELFF
TRBV2,once,TRBJ2-3,NA,TGTGCCAGCAGATCCGGACTGGGAACAGATACGCAGTATTTT,CASRSGLGTDTQYF
TRBV9,NA,TRBJ1-3,NA,TGTGCCAGCACCTCAGTGCCCGGAAACACCATATATTTT,CASTSVPGNTIYF
TRBV7-3,NA,TRBJ2-7,TRBD1,TGTGCCAGCAGCCCTTACTCGCCGGGACAGGGGGCGATGGGGGACTACGAGCAGTACTTC,CASSPYSPGQGAMGDYEQYF
TRBV4-1,NA,TRBJ2-3,NA,TGCGCCAGCAGCCAGTCAGGGTTTTTGGCAGATACGCAGTATTTT,CASSQSGFLADTQYF
TRBV7-9,NA,TRBJ1-4,NA,TGTGCCAGCAGCTTAGGACAGACCCCTAGTGAAAAACTGTTTTTT,CASSLGQTPSEKLFF
TRBV30,few,TRBJ2-2,NA,TGTGCCTGGAGAAGTAGCAGGACTTCCACCGGGGAGCTGTTTTTT,CAWRSSRTSTGELFF
TRBV9,once,TRBJ2-6,TRBD1,TGTGCCAGCAGCCAGACAGGGTTTCTCGACGTCCTGACTTTC,CASSQTGFLDVLTF
TRBV7-3,NA,TRBJ1-1,NA,TGTGCCAGCAGCTTAACGGCGGAGACTGAAGCTTTCTTT,CASSLTAETEAFF
TRBV7-9,NA,TRBJ2-1,NA,TGTGCCAGCAGCTTAGAGGGTAGCGGCGATGAGCAGTTCTTC,CASSLEGSGDEQFF
TRBV21-1,NA,TRBJ1-5,NA,TGTGCCAGCAGCAAAGCCCCAATACAGGGCAATCAGCCCCAGCATTTT,CASSKAPIQGNQPQHF
TRBV28,NA,TRBJ2-5,TRBD2,TGTGCCAGCAGTTTTGTAGCGGGGGGACAAGAGACCCAGTACTTC,CASSFVAGGQETQYF
TRBV5-6,NA,TRBJ2-7,TRBD2,TGTGCCAGCAGCCCGGGACTAGCGGGGGAAAGCTCCTACGAGCAGTACTTC,CASSPGLAGESSYEQYF
TRBV29-1,few,TRBJ2-7,TRBD1,TGCAGCGTAGGACAGGGGCCGACCTACGAGCAGTACTTC,CSVGQGPTYEQYF
TRBV2,NA,TRBJ2-5,NA,TGTGCCAGCGGGGCAGAGTGGCGGACCCAGTACTTC,CASGAEWRTQYF
TRBV5-1,NA,TRBJ1-1,NA,TGCGCCAGCAGCTTGTACAGAAACACTGAAGCTTTCTTT,CASSLYRNTEAFF
TRBV4-1,NA,TRBJ2-7,TRBD2,TGCGCCAGCAGCCAAGATTTGGCGGGGGTCGAGCAGTACTTC,CASSQDLAGVEQYF
TRBV27,NA,TRBJ2-7,NA,TGTGCCAGCAGCCGTCGGACAGGGAGGGACGAGCAGTACTTC,CASSRRTGRDEQYF
TRBV15,NA,TRBJ2-4,TRBD2,TGTGCCACCTCTAGGACTAGCGGGAGGGGGGCCAAAAACATTCAGTACTTC,CATSRTSGRGAKNIQYF
TRBV5-4,NA,TRBJ1-2,TRBD1,TGTGCCAGCAGTCGACTGGACAGGGGGGCTAACTATGGCTACACCTTC,CASSRLDRGANYGYTF
TRBV25-1,NA,TRBJ2-3,TRBD2,TGTGCCAGCTCCTCGGGTCTAGCGGGGAACGGGGTAGATACGCAGTATTTT,CASSSGLAGNGVDTQYF
TRBV19,NA,TRBJ2-5,TRBD1,TGTGCCAGTAGTATTGGGGACAGACAAGAGACCCAGTACTTC,CASSIGDRQETQYF
TRBV5-6,once,TRBJ2-1,NA,TGTGCCAGCAGCTGGGGGGGGAATCAGGGGAATGAGCAGTTCTTC,CASSWGGNQGNEQFF
TRBV28,NA,TRBJ2-7,NA,TGTGCCAGCAGTTTATTGAAGGGGCAGAGCGAGCAGTACTTC,CASSLLKGQSEQYF
TRBV1,NA,TRBJ2-7,NA,TGCACCAGCAGCCAAGATCCTTCGGCGGGAGCCTGCGAGCAGTACTTC,CTSSQDPSAGACEQYF
TRBV28,once,TRBJ2-7,TRBD1,TGTGCCAGCAGCCCTCCGGGACAGGGCCGTATCGAGCAGTACTTC,CASSPPGQGRIEQYF
TRBV4-3,NA,TRBJ1-4,TRBD1,TGCGCCAGCAGCCCGGACAGGGGGAATGAAAAACTGTTTTTT,CASSPDRGNEKLFF
TRBV19,NA,TRBJ2-7,TRBD1,TGTGCCAGTAGTATCACAGGGGGACCCTACGAGCAGTACTTC,CASSITGGPYEQYF
TRBV27,NA,TRBJ2-7,TRBD2,TGTGCCAGCAGTTCCCCAAGCGGACTAGCGGGATACGAGCAGTACTTC,CASSSPSGLAGYEQYF
TRBV5-6,once,TRBJ2-1,NA,TGTGCCAGCAGCTTGACACTGACTTTATACAATGAGCAGTTCTTC,CASSLTLTLYNEQFF
TRBV19,NA,TRBJ1-1,NA,TGTGCCAGTAGTATAGATGGGGGGGCGCGCACTGAAGCTTTCTTT,CASSIDGGARTEAFF
TRBV28,NA,TRBJ2-2,NA,TGTGCCAGCCTTGGACTACCGTACACCGGGGAGCTGTTTTTT,CASLGLPYTGELFF
TRBV6-5,NA,TRBJ2-5,TRBD1,TGTGCCAGCAGTCCCCACAGGGGCCAAGAGACCCAGTACTTC,CASSPHRGQETQYF
TRBV29-1,NA,TRBJ1-3,NA,TGCAGCGTTGTAGCAGACTCTGGAAACACCATATATTTT,CSVVADSGNTIYF
TRBV2,NA,TRBJ2-7,NA,TGTGCCAGCAGTGAAGCTCCAGGTTACGAGCAGTACTTC,CASSEAPGYEQYF
TRBV5-1,NA,TRBJ2-7,TRBD2,TGCGCCAGCGGGCAGACTAGCGGCTCCTACGAGCAGTACTTC,CASGQTSGSYEQYF
TRBV27,NA,TRBJ1-5,NA,TGTGCCAGCAGTTCGTGGACAGGCAATCAGCCCCAGCATTTT,CASSSWTGNQPQHF
TRBV15,once,TRBJ2-7,TRBD1,TGTGCCACCAGCAGAGATCTTCACAGGGGTTCGTCCTACGAGCAGTACTTC,CATSRDLHRGSSYEQYF
TRBV5-4,NA,TRBJ1-1,TRBD1,TGTGCCAGCAGCTTGAGGACAGGGCGCACTGAAGCTTTCTTT,CASSLRTGRTEAFF
TRBV7-9,NA,TRBJ1-2,NA,TGTGCCAGCAGCCGCGCGGGCTACACCTTC,CASSRAGYTF
TRBV6-5,NA,TRBJ1-4,NA,TGTGCCAGCAGTTGGAGGGGAAGCGGAACTAATGAAAAACTGTTTTTT,CASSWRGSGTNEKLFF
TRBV28,NA,TRBJ1-1,TRBD1,TGTGCCAGCAGTTTGGGACAGAGGAACACTGAAGCTTTCTTT,CASSLGQRNTEAFF
TRBV28,NA,TRBJ2-7,NA,TGTGCCAGCAGGCAAGAGGTATACGAGCAGTACTTC,CASRQEVYEQYF
TRBV11-3,NA,TRBJ2-3,NA,TGTGCCAGCAGCCAACAGGGGGGGAGCACAGATACGCAGTATTTT,CASSQQGGSTDTQYF
TRBV5-3,NA,TRBJ1-2,NA,TGTGCCAGAAGCTTGGAGGACTACTACACCTTC,CARSLEDYYTF
TRBV5-8,NA,TRBJ1-5,TRBD1,TGTGCCAGCAGCGCGGGACAGCGGGTGCATCAGCCCCAGCATTTT,CASSAGQRVHQPQHF
TRBV4-3,NA,TRBJ1-5,TRBD1,TGCGCCAGCAGCCCTACGACAGGGGGAGCGGGCAATCAGCCCCAGCATTTT,CASSPTTGGAGNQPQHF
TRBV7-8,NA,TRBJ2-5,NA,TGTGCCAGCAGCTCCACCGGGTTCCAAGAGACCCAGTACTTC,CASSSTGFQETQYF
TRBV2,NA,TRBJ2-7,NA,TGTGCCAGCAGAGGACTACCTAACCAGCAGTACTTC,CASRGLPNQQYF
TRBV5-4,NA,TRBJ2-5,TRBD2,TGTGCCAGCAGCTTAGTGGGAGGGCCAGAGACCCAGTACTTC,CASSLVGGPETQYF